This record looks at one T cell receptor beta chain sequence and its context. This record belongs to a study of blood T cells in healthy people across ages. With 0 bases removed from V and 6 bases from J, the gap between germline ends came to 11 bases. This CDR3 has 14 residues. Germline CDR1 reads SEHNR; CDR2 reads FQNEAQ (reference sequence). Combining a sample-barcoded 5' primer with a J-beta primer mix, a second PCR ran for 7 to 11 cycles. From the 5' RACE reads, TCRdb called clonotypes with MiXCR, one entry per CDR3 protein. The top ten clones hold about 32% of a sample with roughly 680,000 distinct CDR3 sequences, roughly 50% of them seen once.

This chain links TRBV7-9 with TRBJ1-1; tentatively, D is TRBD1 (5 bases). The source is a woman aged 55-69 years in good health. Sequenced: blood. The CDR3 loop is CASSLAGGFAEAFF. The CDR3 coding sequence is TGTGCCAGCAGCTTAGCTGGGGGGTTTGCTGAAGCTTTCTTT.